The sequence of this T cell receptor beta chain was determined in a study of cytomegalovirus exposure and HLA in healthy donors. Notes on the study in general: Further analysis was carried out later, and it showed several of the most significant clusters appearing linked to common viral pathogens. Earlier analysis yielded a pattern in which most TCR beta V segments were productive about 90% or about 30% of the time. One cluster of highly shared sequence variants probably arose as a sequencing artifact.

Comment on this clone: Its specificity is not known.

CDR3 size: 17 residues. J lost 6 bases, V lost 6 bases, and 16 bases had no gene match. Germline V gives CDR1 MDHEN, CDR2 SYDVKM. A multiplex PCR was run with 60 Vbeta primers and 13 Jbeta primers. The repertoire was sequenced with immunoSEQ multiplex PCR; TCRdb's copy has only in-frame clones and lacks some. Of under 200,000 clones listed, less than 90% are singletons. Unrecorded immune exposure was likely among donors, who were nominally healthy when sampled. V is TRBV28 and J is TRBJ2-3, with 9 nucleotides matching TRBD2. The sample was PBMCs. This receptor was identified in a woman younger than 30 in good health and CMV-seronegative. The CDR3 is CASSPMVVAGALDTQYF. The CDR3 DNA reads TGTGCCAGCAGCCCCATGGTGGTAGCGGGGGCTTTGGATACGCAGTATTTT.